What follows describes a single T cell receptor beta chain. Its specificity is unknown. The data originate from a study of OX40 agonist ivuxolimab in advanced cancers. Overall study results and limits: Among some nonresponders, normalized T-cell clonal expansion was also low.

The assay was immunoSEQ multiplex PCR, and TCRdb's table has in-frame clones only and misses some. The data show under 75,000 clones, 86% seen once. Trimming left V 4 bases short and J 3 bases short, with 15 bases between. This CDR3 is 14 amino acids long. Germline values: CDR1 GTSNPN, CDR2 SVGIG (reference sequence). The receptor's source is an adult with an advanced solid tumor such as melanoma, head and neck, liver or kidney cancer. V is TRBV30 and J is TRBJ2-5; the D gene is possibly TRBD1 (6 bases). Sequences were derived from CD4+ or CD8+ T cells sorted from blood, sampled in a trial of the OX40 agonist ivuxolimab. CDR3 nucleotides: TGTGCCTGGAAGCACAGGGTGTCAGAAGAGACCCAGTACTTC. Its protein product is CAWKHRVSEETQYF.